The present T cell receptor (beta chain) was sequenced within a study of glioma-infiltrating T cells. Overall study context: Glioma patients had dexamethasone for six or fewer days before surgery. Points from the study as a whole: Very few CDR3 sequences were shared between tissue and blood. Patients with low tissue-blood divergence carried a signature set of shared blood CDR3 motifs. Tissue-blood divergence was below expectation in non-neoplastic patients, above in gliomas.

TCR alpha and beta CDR3 regions were amplified from RNA using iRepertoire nested multiplex PCR. TCRdb re-called the multiplex PCR reads with MiXCR, one entry per CDR3 protein. Of a few hundred thousand distinct CDR3 sequences in the sample, roughly two fifths are singletons; the top ten hold around 11%. Of note for this clonotype: The antigen remains undetermined.

Sequenced input: glioma tissue, nonneoplastic brain tissue, or PBMCs (not recorded which). This clonotype was sampled from a human donor with low-grade glioma or glioblastoma, undergoing nonglioma brain surgery, or in good health (not recorded which).

The CDR3 DNA follows: TGTGCCACCAGAACCGGGATCTCAGATCAGCCCCAGCATTTT. Its protein is CATRTGISDQPQHF. The V call is TRBV15, the J call TRBJ1-5; D is uncertain. The CDR3 runs 14 residues. V dropped 6 bases and J dropped 5 bases, with 14 bases sitting between them. Germline V lookup: CDR1 LNHNV, CDR2 YYDKDF (reference sequence).